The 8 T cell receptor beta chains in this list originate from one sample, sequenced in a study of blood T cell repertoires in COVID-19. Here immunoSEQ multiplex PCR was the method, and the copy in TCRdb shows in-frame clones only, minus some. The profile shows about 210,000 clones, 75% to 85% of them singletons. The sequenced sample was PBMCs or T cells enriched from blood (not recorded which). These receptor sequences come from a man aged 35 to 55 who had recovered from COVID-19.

As DNA, the CDR3 is TGCGCCAGCAGCCAAGATGCGGGAACCTACGAGCAGTACTTC. This sequence encodes CASSQDAGTYEQYF. V is TRBV4-1 and J is TRBJ2-7; D perhaps matches TRBD2 (6 bases). The V and J ends lost 0 bases and 2 bases respectively, with 8 bases between them. Per the germline V gene, CDR1 is MGHRA and CDR2 is YSYEKL. There are 14 residues in the CDR3.

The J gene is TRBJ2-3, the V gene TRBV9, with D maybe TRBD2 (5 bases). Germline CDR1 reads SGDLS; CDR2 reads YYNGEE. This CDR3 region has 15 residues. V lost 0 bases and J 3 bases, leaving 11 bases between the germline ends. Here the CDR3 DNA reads TGTGCCAGCAGCGTAGAAAATAGCGTGACAGATACGCAGTATTTT. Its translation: CASSVENSVTDTQYF.

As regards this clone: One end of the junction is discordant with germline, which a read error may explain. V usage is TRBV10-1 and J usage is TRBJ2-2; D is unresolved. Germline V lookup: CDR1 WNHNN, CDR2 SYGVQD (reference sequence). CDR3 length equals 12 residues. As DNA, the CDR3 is TGCGCCAGCAGTAAAAACATCGGGGAGCTGTTTTTT. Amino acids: CASSKNIGELFF.

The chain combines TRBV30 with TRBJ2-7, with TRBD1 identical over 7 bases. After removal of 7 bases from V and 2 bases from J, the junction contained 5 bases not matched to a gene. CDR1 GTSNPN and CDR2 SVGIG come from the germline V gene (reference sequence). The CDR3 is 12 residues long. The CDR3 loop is CASGQAAYEQYF. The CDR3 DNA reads TGTGCCTCCGGACAGGCCGCCTACGAGCAGTACTTC.

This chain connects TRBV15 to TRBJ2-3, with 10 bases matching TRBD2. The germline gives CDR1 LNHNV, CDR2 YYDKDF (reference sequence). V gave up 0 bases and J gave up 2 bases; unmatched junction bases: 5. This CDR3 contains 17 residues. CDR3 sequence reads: CATSRDLAGAVTDTQYF. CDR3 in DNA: TGTGCCACCAGCAGAGACCTAGCGGGGGCCGTCACAGATACGCAGTATTTT.

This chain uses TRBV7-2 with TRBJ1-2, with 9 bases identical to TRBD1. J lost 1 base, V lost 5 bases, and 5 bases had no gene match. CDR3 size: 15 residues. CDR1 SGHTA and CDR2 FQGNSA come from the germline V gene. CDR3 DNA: TGTGCCAGCAGCCTAGGACAGGGGAGTAACTATGGCTACACCTTC. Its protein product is CASSLGQGSNYGYTF.

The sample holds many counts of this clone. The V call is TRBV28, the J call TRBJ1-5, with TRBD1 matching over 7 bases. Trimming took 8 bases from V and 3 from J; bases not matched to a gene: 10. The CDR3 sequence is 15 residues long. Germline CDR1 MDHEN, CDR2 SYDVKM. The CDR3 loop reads CASCGPDRANQPQHF. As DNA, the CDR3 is TGTGCCAGCTGTGGTCCCGACAGGGCCAATCAGCCCCAGCATTTT.

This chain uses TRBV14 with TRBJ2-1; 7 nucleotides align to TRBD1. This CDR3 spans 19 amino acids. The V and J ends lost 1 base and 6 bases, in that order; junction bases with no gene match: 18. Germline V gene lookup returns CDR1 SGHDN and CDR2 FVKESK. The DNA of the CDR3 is TGTGCCAGCAGCCAAGCTAGCCGCTCGACGGGACAGACCACCAATGAGCAGTTCTTC. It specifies CASSQASRSTGQTTNEQFF.